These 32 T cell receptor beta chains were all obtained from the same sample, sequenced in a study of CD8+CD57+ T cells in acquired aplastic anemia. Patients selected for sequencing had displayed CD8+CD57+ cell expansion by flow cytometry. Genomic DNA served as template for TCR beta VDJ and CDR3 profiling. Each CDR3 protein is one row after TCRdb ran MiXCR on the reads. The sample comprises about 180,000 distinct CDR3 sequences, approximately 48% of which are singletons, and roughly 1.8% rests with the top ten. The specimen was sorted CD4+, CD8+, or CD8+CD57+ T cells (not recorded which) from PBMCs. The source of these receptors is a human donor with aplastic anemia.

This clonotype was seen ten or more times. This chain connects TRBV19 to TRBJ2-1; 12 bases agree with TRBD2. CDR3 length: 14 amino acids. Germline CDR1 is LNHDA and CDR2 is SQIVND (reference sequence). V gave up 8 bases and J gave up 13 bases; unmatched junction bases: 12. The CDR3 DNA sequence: TGTGCCAGTGGGTCGACTAGCGGGAGCTCCTACCAGTTCTTC. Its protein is CASGSTSGSSYQFF.

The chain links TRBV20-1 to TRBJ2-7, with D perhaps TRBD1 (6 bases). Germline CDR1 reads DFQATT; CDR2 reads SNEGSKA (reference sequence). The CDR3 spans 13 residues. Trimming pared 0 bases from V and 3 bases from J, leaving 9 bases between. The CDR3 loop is CSAREGALYEQYF. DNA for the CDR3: TGCAGTGCTAGAGAGGGGGCTCTCTACGAGCAGTACTTC.

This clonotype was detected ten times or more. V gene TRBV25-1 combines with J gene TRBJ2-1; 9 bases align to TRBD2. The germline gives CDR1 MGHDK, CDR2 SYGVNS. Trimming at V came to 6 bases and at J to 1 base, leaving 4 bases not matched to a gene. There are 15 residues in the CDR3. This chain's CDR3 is CASSVSGRSYNEQFF. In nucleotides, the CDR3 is TGTGCCAGCAGCGTCAGCGGGAGGTCCTACAATGAGCAGTTCTTC. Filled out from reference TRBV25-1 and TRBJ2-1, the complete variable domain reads EADIYQTPRYLVIGTGKKITLECSQTMGHDKMYWYQQDPGMELHLIHYSYGVNSTEKGDLSSESTVSRIRTEHFPLTLESARPSHTSQYLCASSVSGRSYNEQFFGPGTRLTVL.

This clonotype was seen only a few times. In nucleotides, the CDR3 is TGTGCCACCAGTCGAATTTGTGTCCGTTACTTC. The encoded protein is CATSRICVRYF. The V call is TRBV24-1, the J call TRBJ2-5; D gene uncertain. The germline V gene has CDR1 KGHDR and CDR2 SFDVKD. This CDR3 has 11 amino acids. Deletions cut 6 bases from V and 14 bases from J, with 15 bases between.

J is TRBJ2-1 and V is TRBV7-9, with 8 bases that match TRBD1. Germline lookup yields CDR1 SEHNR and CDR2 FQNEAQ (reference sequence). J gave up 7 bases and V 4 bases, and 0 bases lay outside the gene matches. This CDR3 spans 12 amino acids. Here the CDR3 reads CASSWTGNEQFF. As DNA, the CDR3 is TGTGCCAGCAGCTGGACAGGGAATGAGCAGTTCTTC.

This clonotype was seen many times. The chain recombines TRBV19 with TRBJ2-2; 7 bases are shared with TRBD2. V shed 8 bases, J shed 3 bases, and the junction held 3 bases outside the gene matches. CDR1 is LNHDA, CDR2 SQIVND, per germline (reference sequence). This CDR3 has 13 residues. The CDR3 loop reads CASASGYTGELFF. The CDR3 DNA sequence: TGTGCCAGTGCTAGCGGATACACCGGGGAGCTGTTTTTT.

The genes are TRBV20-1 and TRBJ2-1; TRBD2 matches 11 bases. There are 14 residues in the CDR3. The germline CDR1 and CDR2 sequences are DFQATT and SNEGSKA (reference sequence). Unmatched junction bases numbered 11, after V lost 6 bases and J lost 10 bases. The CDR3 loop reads CSAPLAGGIWEQFF. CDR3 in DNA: TGCAGTGCCCCCCTAGCGGGAGGAATATGGGAGCAGTTCTTC.

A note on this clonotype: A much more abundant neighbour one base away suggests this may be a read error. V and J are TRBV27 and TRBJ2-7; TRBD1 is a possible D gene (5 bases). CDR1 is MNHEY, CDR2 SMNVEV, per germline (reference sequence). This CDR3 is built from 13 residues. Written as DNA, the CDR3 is TGTGCCAGCAGTTTTCAAGACAGATACGAGCAGCACTTC. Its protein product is CASSFQDRYEQHF.

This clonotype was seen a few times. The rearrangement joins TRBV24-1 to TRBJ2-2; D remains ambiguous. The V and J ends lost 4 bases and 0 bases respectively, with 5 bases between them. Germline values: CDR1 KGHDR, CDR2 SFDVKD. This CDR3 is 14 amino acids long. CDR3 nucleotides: TGTGCCACCAGTGAAACAGCGAACACCGGGGAGCTGTTTTTT. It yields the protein CATSETANTGELFF.

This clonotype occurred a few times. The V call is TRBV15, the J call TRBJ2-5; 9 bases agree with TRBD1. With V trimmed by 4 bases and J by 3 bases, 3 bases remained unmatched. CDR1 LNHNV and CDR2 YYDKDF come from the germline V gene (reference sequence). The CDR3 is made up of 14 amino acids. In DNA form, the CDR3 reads TGTGCCACCAGCACCCGGACAGGGGAAGAGACCCAGTACTTC. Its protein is CATSTRTGEETQYF.

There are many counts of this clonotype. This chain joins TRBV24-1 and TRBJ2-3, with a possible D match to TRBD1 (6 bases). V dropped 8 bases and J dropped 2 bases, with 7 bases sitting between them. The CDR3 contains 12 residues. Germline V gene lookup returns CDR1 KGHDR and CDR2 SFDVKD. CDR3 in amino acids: CATTGATDTQYF. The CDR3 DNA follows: TGTGCCACCACAGGGGCCACAGATACGCAGTATTTT.

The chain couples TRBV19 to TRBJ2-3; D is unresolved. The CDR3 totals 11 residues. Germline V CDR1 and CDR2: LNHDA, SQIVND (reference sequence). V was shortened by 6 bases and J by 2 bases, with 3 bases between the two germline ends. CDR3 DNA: TGTGCCAGTAGCAACACAGATACGCAGTATTTT. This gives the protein CASSNTDTQYF. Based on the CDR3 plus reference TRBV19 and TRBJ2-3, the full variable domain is DGGITQSPKYLFRKEGQNVTLSCEQNLNHDAMYWYRQDPGQGLRLIYYSQIVNDFQKGDIAEGYSVSREKKESFPLTVTSAQKNPTAFYLCASSNTDTQYFGPGTRLTVL.

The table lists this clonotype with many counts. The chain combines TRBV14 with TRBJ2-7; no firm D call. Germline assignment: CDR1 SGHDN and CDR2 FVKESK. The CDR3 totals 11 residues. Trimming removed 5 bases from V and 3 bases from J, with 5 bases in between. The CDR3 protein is CASSAHYEQYF. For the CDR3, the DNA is TGTGCCAGCAGCGCCCACTACGAGCAGTACTTC.

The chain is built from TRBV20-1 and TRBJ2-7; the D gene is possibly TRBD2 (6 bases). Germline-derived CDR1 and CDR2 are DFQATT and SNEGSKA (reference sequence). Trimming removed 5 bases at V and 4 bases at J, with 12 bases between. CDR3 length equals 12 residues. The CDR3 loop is CSAGGTNYEQYF. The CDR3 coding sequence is TGCAGTGCTGGGGGGACCAATTACGAGCAGTACTTC.

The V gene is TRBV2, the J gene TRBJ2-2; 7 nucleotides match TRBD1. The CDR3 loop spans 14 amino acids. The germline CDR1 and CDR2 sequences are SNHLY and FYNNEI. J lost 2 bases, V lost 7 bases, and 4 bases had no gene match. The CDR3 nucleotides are TGTGCCAGCACTCGACAGGGTAACACCGGGGAGCTGTTTTTT. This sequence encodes CASTRQGNTGELFF.

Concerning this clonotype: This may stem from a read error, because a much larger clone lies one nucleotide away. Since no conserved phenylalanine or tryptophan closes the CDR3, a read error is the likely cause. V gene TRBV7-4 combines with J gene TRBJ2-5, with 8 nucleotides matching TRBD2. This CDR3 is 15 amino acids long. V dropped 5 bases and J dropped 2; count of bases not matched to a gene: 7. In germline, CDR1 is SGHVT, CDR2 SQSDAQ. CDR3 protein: CASSQVAGLQETQYL. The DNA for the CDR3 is TGTGCCAGCAGCCAGGTAGCGGGGCTACAAGAGACCCAGTACCTC.

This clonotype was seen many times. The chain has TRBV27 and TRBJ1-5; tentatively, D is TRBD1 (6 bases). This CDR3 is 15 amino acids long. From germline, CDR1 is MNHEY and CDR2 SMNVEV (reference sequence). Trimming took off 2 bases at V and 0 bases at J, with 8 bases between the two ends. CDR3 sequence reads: CASSLNRDSNQPQHF. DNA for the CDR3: TGTGCCAGCAGTTTAAACAGGGATAGCAATCAGCCCCAGCATTTT.

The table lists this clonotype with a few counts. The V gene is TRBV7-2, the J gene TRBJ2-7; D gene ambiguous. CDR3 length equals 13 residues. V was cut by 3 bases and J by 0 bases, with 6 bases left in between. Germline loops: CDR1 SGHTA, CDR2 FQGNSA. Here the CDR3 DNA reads TGTGCCAGCAGCTTTGCGGTCTCCTACGAGCAGTACTTC. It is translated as CASSFAVSYEQYF.

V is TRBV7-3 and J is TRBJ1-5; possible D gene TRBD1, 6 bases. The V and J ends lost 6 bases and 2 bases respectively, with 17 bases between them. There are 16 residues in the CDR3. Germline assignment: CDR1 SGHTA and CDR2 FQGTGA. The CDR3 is CASSFNQGKGNQPQHF. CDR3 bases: TGTGCCAGCAGTTTTAACCAGGGGAAAGGCAATCAGCCCCAGCATTTT.

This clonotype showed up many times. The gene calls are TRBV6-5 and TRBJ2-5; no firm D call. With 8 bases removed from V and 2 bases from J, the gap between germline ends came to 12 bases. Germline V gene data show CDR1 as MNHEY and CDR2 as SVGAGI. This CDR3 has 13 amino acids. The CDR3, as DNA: TGTGCCAGCCGAAGAACCACACAAGAGACCCAGTACTTC. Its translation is CASRRTTQETQYF.

CDR3 loop: CASSLAPDNLYEQYF. As DNA, the CDR3 is TGTGCCAGCAGCTTAGCCCCGGACAACCTCTACGAGCAGTACTTC. The chain uses TRBV7-6 and TRBJ2-7; the D gene is possibly TRBD1 (5 bases). This CDR3 is 15 amino acids long. V dropped 0 bases and J dropped 3 bases, with 12 bases sitting between them. CDR1 SGHVS and CDR2 FNYEAQ come from the germline V gene.

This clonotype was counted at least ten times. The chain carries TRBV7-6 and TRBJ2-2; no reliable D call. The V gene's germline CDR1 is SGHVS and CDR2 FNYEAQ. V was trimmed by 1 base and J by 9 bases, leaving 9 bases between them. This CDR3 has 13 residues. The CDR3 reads CASSLGPARELFF. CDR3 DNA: TGTGCCAGCAGCTTAGGTCCGGCCAGGGAGCTGTTTTTT.

The CDR3 region is CSVGGGSITDTQYF. The CDR3 DNA reads TGCAGCGTTGGTGGCGGGAGCATCACAGATACGCAGTATTTT. The rearrangement uses TRBV29-1 and TRBJ2-3, with 7 bases aligning to TRBD2. With 4 bases clipped from V and 2 bases from J, the junction kept 6 bases outside the gene matches. The CDR3 is 14 residues long. Germline-derived CDR1 and CDR2 are SQVTM and ANQGSEA.

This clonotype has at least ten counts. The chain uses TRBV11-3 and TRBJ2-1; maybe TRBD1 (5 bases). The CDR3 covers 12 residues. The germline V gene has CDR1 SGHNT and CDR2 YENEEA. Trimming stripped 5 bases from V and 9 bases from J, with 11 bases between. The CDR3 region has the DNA TGTGCCAGCAGCCGGCAAGACAGTGAGCAGTTCTTC. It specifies CASSRQDSEQFF.

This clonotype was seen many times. DNA for the CDR3: TGTGCCAGCAGTTTGTCGGGGTCCAATCAGCCCCAGCATTTT. Residues: CASSLSGSNQPQHF. The genes are TRBV28 and TRBJ1-5; D gene unclear. The CDR3 has 14 residues. The germline V and J ends were trimmed by 3 bases and 3 bases, with 9 bases remaining between them. Germline V CDR1 and CDR2: MDHEN, SYDVKM.

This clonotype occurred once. For the CDR3, the DNA is TGTGCCAGCAGCTTAGCAAGCGGGAGCTTGAACGAGCAGTACTTC. It encodes CASSLASGSLNEQYF. The genes are TRBV7-6 and TRBJ2-7; 8 positions agree with TRBD2. Germline CDR1 is SGHVS and CDR2 is FNYEAQ. The junction had 6 bases not matched to a gene; V was cut back by 0 bases and J by 5 bases. The CDR3 totals 15 residues.

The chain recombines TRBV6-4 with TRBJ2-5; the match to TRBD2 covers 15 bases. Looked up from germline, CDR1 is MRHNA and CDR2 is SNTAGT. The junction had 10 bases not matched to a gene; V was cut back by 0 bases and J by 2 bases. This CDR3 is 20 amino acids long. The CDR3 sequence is CASSDSKRTSGGAVQETQYF. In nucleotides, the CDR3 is TGTGCCAGCAGTGACTCGAAGAGGACTAGCGGGGGGGCTGTTCAAGAGACCCAGTACTTC.

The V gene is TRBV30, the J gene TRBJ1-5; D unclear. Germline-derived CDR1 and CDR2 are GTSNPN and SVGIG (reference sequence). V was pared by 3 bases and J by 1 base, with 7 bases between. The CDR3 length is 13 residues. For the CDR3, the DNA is TGTGCCTGGAGCCCCAGCAGCAATCAGCCCCAGCATTTT. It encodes CAWSPSSNQPQHF.

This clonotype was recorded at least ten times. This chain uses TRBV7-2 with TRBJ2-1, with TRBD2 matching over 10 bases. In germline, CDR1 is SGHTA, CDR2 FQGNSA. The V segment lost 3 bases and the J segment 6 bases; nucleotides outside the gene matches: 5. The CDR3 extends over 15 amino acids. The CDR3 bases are TGTGCCAGCAGCTTCGCTAGCGGGAGATCCAATGAGCAGTTCTTC. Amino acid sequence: CASSFASGRSNEQFF.

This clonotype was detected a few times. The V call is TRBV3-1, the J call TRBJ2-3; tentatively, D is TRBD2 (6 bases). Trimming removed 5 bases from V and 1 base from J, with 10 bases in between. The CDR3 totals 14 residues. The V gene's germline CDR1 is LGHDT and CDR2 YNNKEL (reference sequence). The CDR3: CASSLGLGTDTQYF. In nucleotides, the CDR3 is TGTGCCAGCAGCTTGGGACTGGGCACAGATACGCAGTATTTT.

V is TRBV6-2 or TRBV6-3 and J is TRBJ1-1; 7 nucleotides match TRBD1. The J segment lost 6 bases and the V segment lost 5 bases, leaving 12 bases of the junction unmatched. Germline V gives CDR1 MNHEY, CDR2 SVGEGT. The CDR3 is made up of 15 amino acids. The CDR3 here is CASSDPGDRAPEAFF. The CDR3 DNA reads TGTGCCAGCAGTGACCCAGGCGACAGGGCCCCTGAAGCTTTCTTT.

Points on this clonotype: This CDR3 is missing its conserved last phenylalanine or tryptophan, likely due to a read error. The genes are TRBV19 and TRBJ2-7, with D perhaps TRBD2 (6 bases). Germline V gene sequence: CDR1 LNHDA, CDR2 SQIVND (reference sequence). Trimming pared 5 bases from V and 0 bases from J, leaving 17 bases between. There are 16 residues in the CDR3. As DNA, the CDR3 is TGTGCCAGTAGTGATATTGGAGGGACCTCCTCCTACGAGCAGTACCTC. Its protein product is CASSDIGGTSSYEQYL.